This TCR beta chain was captured in a study of T cells after somatic rescue of genetic block (dated by TCRdb to between 2020 and 2021). General notes on the study: What the study looked at was long-term robustness, specifically in a T-cell system that came about through somatic rescue of a genetic block in T-cell development.

Preparation of the library involved the immunoSEQ multiplex PCR assay. This is the immuneACCESS table as TCRdb keeps it, with only in-frame sequences that have V and J called. A part of the clones is gone; compared with another copy, unresolved V genes explain less than half, and the rest is unexplained. Across this sample there are approximately 71,000 clones, with roughly 92% seen only once. The ten biggest clones cover about 3% of the sample. This clone appeared once. Its binding antigen is unknown. Per-base qualities were not stored, and no clone one base away is much larger. CDR1 MNHNY and CDR2 SVGAGI are derived from the germline V gene (reference sequence). The CDR3 runs 14 residues from the cysteine to the phenylalanine. Solely the CDR3 DNA is kept, with 42 bases framed from the first base. Trimming at the junction amounts to 6 bases on V and 3 bases on J, and the germline ends lie 11 bases apart.

The sequenced sample was peripheral blood mononuclear cells (PBMCs). The rearranged chain carries TRBV6-6 and TRBJ2-2; no D gene can be assigned with confidence. The clonotype comes from a man in his forties or fifties. The nucleotide sequence reads as follows: TGTGCCAGCAGCAAATCCTTCGACACCGGGGAGCTGTTTTTT. The encoded protein is CASSKSFDTGELFF.